Listed below are T cell receptor beta chains from one sample, sequenced in a study of PD-L1 blockade in urothelial cancer. Repertoires were generated with immunoSEQ multiplex PCR, while TCRdb's copy carries only in-frame clones and drops some. The sample lists 14,000 to 15,000 clones; over 75% were seen once. The sequencing used PBMCs, collected around atezolizumab (anti-PD-L1) treatment. The receptors derive from a man in his 70s with urothelial cancer. Both conserved end residues are part of each CDR3. The size field is filled for only some rows; it gives once, few, many or a size class.

V gene	clone size	CDR3 protein
TRBV19	.	CASSIGQVAGELFF
TRBV5-1	.	CASSVGTSGKETQYF
TRBV11-2	.	CASSFRVATNEQFF
TRBV28	.	CASSKQGYTGELFF
TRBV7-9	.	CASSSSDREIRYEQYF
TRBV27	.	CASSLGQGVLYEQYF
TRBV6-1	.	CATTTGGGYQPQHF
TRBV5-1	few	CASSLATTGELFF
TRBV28	.	CASFKPYRDPSYGYTF
TRBV11-1	.	CASSLGSGQTNSPLHF
TRBV25-1	.	CASSNILGQDYGYTF
TRBV6-1	.	CASSEAGRWGTGLYEQYF
TRBV6-5	.	CASSGGPIEKLFF
TRBV6-5	.	CASSYSSQNTEAFF
TRBV7-9	.	CASSLATGNEKLFF
TRBV27	.	CASSLTETGELFF
TRBV11-2	.	CASSKQGAYEQYF
TRBV29-1	.	CSGLWVETQYF
TRBV5-1	.	CASSLTGSNEKLFF
TRBV5-1	.	CASTLLERGTDTQYF
TRBV6-5	.	CASRPTGGYEQYF
TRBV28	.	CASSFSIFQGWTEAFF
TRBV2	.	CASRAGRGQETQYF
TRBV6-5	.	CASSFLGVYEQYF
TRBV5-1	.	CASSSHPGGQGEGYGYTF
TRBV5-1	.	CASSLGLEPETQYF
TRBV10-3	.	CAISGDRHNSPLHF
TRBV6-5	few	CASSSGGGNTIYF
TRBV15	.	CATSPGDSGANVLTF
TRBV9	.	CASSVVRETDTQYF
TRBV6-1	.	CASSERRSPDTQYF
TRBV19	.	CASSDATDPYTF
TRBV7-2	.	CASSPPRPGGTEAFF
TRBV5-1	.	CASSPGLAGEEETQYF
TRBV5-4	.	CASSLGEHRGEQYF
TRBV28	.	CASTGSLNQPQHF
TRBV30	.	CAWSEAALYSNQPQHF
TRBV18	.	CASSPKAGTTNEKLFF
TRBV5-1	.	CASSLATGDTGELFF
TRBV6-5	once	CASSYYNYEQYF
TRBV19	.	CASRGTPYNSPLHF
TRBV7-9	.	CASSPLGHREAFF
TRBV6-1	.	CASLQGILPYEQYF
TRBV9	.	CASSVAGGLDTQYF
TRBV4-1	.	CASSQFLLTGNFWNTEAFF
TRBV5-4	.	CASSLGRQGAIAPLHF
TRBV4-1	.	CASSKQAGGIYNEQFF
TRBV6-6	.	CASSPPGPLHF
TRBV2	.	CASSEVQATNYGYTF
TRBV7-8	once	CASSPQGTVSGTEAFF
TRBV6-1	.	CASWGGAQNQPQHF
TRBV5-1	.	CASSPPAQASTGELFF
TRBV28	.	CASSLLQQGYSGANVLTF
TRBV19	.	CASSVGALLSTDTQYF